One and the same sample provided the 8 T cell receptor beta chains below, sequenced in a study of T cell repertoires in cytomegalovirus infection. TCRdb itself ran the reads through MiXCR, one entry per CDR3 protein. This sample has 370,000 or so distinct CDR3 sequences, with just under 35% found just once. The antigens these receptors bind are not known. The starting material was cultured PBMCs, obtained from culture after CMV antigen stimulation. The receptors shown here come from a human donor in good health (CMV status not recorded). Some clones in this sample may be carry-over from other donors' samples.

V gene TRBV5-4 combines with J gene TRBJ1-2; possible D gene TRBD1, 6 bases. This CDR3 region has 15 residues. Germline values: CDR1 SGHNT, CDR2 YYREEE (reference sequence). V was cut by 1 base and J by 7 bases, with 17 bases left in between. CDR3 region: CASSLWGAPLGGYTF. The CDR3 DNA follows: TGTGCCAGCAGCTTGTGGGGGGCGCCCCTTGGTGGCTACACCTTC.

This clonotype has ten or more counts. V is TRBV2 and J is TRBJ2-6, with a possible D match to TRBD2 (6 bases). Between the trimmed V and J ends, which lost 6 bases and 0 bases, there was a span of 9 bases. The length of the CDR3 is 15 residues. From germline, CDR1 is SNHLY and CDR2 FYNNEI. CDR3 loop: CASRDYSSGANVLTF. The CDR3 region has the DNA TGTGCCAGCAGGGACTACAGCTCTGGGGCCAACGTCCTGACTTTC. Looking up the rest from reference TRBV2 and TRBJ2-6 gives the full variable domain: EPEVTQTPSHQVTQMGQEVILRCVPISNHLYFYWYRQILGQKVEFLVSFYNNEISEKSEIFDDQFSVERPDGSNFTLKIRSTKLEDSAMYFCASRDYSSGANVLTFGAGSRLTVL.

V and J are TRBV12-3 or TRBV12-4 and TRBJ2-3; 8 nucleotides align to TRBD1. J was trimmed by 3 bases and V by 4 bases; bases with no gene match: 3. The CDR3 sequence is 14 residues long. This chain's CDR3 is CASSWDRNTDTQYF. In nucleotides, the CDR3 is TGTGCCAGCAGTTGGGACAGGAATACAGATACGCAGTATTTT.

The chain links TRBV12-3 or TRBV12-4 to TRBJ1-6, with 10 bases identical to TRBD1. There are 14 residues in the CDR3. V gave up 5 bases and J gave up 10 bases; unmatched junction bases: 5. CDR3 sequence reads: CASSLTGGLSPLHF. CDR3 DNA sequence: TGTGCCAGCAGTCTGACAGGGGGCCTGTCACCCCTCCACTTT.

This clonotype showed up just a few times. This chain connects TRBV27 to TRBJ2-3, with D perhaps matching TRBD2 (5 bases). Trimming removed 5 bases from V and 8 bases from J, with 17 bases in between. CDR1 is MNHEY and CDR2 is SMNVEV in the germline V gene (reference sequence). The CDR3 has 14 amino acids. CDR3 nucleotide sequence: TGTGCCAGCAGTGATGGACTGCCTCGGGGTACGCAGTATTTT. Its protein product is CASSDGLPRGTQYF.

This chain uses TRBV7-3 with TRBJ2-1; the match to TRBD2 covers 12 bases. The V gene end was trimmed by 5 bases and the J gene end by 9 bases; junction bases not matched to a gene: 5. CDR3 length: 14 amino acids. CDR1 and CDR2 (germline): SGHTA, FQGTGA. CDR3 amino acids: CASSLAGGRGEQFF. CDR3 nucleotides: TGTGCCAGCAGCCTAGCGGGAGGGCGGGGTGAGCAGTTCTTC.

V usage is TRBV6-5 and J usage is TRBJ2-5; D may be TRBD1 (7 bases). Trimming left V 7 bases short and J 3 bases short, with 27 bases between. This CDR3 spans 18 amino acids. Germline CDR1 is MNHEY and CDR2 is SVGAGI. This CDR3 is CASTKKRRDRTTEETQYF. In DNA form, the CDR3 reads TGTGCCAGCACCAAGAAGCGGAGGGACAGAACCACCGAAGAGACCCAGTACTTC.

In this sample, this clonotype turned up many times. The V and J genes are TRBV7-2 and TRBJ1-2; maybe TRBD1 (5 bases). Germline CDR1 SGHTA, CDR2 FQGNSA. Trimming took off 3 bases at V and 1 base at J, with 9 bases between the two ends. This CDR3 has 14 amino acids. The chain's CDR3 is CASSFGQGNYGYTF. The CDR3 region has the DNA TGTGCCAGCAGCTTTGGCCAGGGTAACTATGGCTACACCTTC. Supplemented by reference TRBV7-2 and TRBJ1-2, the full variable domain reads GAGVSQSPSNKVTEKGKDVELRCDPISGHTALYWYRQSLGQGLEFLIYFQGNSAPDKSGLPSDRFSAERTGGSVSTLTIQRTQQEDSAVYLCASSFGQGNYGYTFGSGTRLTVV.